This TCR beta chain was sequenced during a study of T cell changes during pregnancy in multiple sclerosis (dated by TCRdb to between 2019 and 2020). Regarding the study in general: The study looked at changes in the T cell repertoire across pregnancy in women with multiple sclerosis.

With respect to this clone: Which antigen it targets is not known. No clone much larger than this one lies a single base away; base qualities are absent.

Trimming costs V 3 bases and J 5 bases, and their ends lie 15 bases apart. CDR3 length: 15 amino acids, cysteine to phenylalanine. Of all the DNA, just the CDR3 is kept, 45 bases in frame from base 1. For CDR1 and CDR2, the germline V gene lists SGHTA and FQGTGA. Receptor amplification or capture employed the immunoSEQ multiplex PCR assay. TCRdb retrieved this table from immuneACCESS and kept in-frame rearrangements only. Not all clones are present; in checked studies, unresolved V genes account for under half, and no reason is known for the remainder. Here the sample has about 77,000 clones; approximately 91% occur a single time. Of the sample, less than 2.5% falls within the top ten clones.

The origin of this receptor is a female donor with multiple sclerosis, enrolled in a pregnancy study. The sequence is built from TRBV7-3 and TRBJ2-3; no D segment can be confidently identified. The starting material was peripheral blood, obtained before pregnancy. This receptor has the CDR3 CASSFGQTKGDTQYF. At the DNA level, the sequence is TGTGCCAGCAGCTTTGGCCAAACTAAAGGAGATACGCAGTATTTT.